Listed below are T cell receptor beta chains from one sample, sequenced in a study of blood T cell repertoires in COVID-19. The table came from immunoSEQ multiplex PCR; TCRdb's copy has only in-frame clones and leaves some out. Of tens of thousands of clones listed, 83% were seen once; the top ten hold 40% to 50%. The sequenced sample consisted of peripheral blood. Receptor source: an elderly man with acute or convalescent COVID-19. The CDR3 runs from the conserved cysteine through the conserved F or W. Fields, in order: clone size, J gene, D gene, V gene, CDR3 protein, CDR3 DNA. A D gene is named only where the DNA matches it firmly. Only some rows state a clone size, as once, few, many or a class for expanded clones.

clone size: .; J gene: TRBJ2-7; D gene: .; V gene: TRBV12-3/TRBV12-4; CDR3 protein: CASGRSYEQYF; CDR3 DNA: TGTGCCAGCGGGAGATCCTACGAGCAGTACTTC
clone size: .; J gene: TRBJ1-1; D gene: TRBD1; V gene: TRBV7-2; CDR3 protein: CASSQGTGGVSEAFF; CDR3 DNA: TGTGCCAGCAGCCAGGGGACAGGGGGCGTCTCTGAAGCTTTCTTT
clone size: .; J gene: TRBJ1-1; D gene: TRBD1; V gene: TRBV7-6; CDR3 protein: CASSIGQGNTEAFF; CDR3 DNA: TGTGCCAGCAGTATTGGACAGGGTAACACTGAAGCTTTCTTT
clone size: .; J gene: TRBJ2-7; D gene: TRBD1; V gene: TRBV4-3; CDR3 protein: CASSQGTGFYEQYF; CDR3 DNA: TGCGCCAGCAGCCAGGGGACAGGGTTCTACGAGCAGTACTTC
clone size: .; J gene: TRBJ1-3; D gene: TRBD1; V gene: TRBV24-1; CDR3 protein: CAPAGTGGESGNTIYF; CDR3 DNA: TGTGCCCCTGCCGGGACAGGGGGCGAGTCTGGAAACACCATATATTTT
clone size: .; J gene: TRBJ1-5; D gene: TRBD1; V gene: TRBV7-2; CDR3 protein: CASTQGAEQPQHF; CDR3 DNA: TGTGCCAGCACCCAGGGGGCTGAACAGCCCCAGCATTTT
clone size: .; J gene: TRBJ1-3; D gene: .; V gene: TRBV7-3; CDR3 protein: CASSDGQSGNTIYF; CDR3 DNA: TGTGCCAGCAGCGACGGACAGTCTGGAAACACCATATATTTT
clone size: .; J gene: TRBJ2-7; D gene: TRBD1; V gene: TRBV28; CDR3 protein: CASSRQSGGYYEQYF; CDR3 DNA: TGTGCCAGCAGTAGGCAATCAGGGGGCTATTACGAGCAGTACTTC
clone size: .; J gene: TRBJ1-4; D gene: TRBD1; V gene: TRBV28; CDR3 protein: CASTLPGGAGNEKLFF; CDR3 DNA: TGTGCCAGCACCCTCCCAGGGGGCGCAGGTAATGAAAAACTGTTTTTT
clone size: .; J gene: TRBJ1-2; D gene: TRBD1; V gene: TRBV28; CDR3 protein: CASSSLQGDRRYTF; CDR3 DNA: TGTGCCAGCAGTTCCCTCCAAGGGGACAGGCGCTACACCTTC
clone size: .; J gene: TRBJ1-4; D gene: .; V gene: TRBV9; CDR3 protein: CASSAGQGYEKLFF; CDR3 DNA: TGTGCCAGCAGCGCAGGGCAGGGGTATGAAAAACTGTTTTTT
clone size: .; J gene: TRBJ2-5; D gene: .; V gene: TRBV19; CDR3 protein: CASSGGFQETQYF; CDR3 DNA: TGTGCCAGTAGCGGGGGTTTCCAAGAGACCCAGTACTTC
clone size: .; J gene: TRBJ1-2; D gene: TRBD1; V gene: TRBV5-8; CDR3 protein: CASSLSGQGYYGYTF; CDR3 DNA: TGTGCCAGCAGCTTGTCGGGACAGGGATACTATGGCTACACCTTC
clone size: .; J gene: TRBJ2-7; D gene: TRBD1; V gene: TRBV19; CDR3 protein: CASRPTGGLYEQYF; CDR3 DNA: TGTGCCAGTAGGCCAACAGGGGGCTTGTACGAGCAGTACTTC
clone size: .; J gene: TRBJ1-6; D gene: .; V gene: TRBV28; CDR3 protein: CASSLGRSPLHF; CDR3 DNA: TGTGCCAGCAGTTTAGGCCGTTCACCCCTCCACTTT
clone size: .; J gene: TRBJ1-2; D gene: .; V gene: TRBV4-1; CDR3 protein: CASSQERQNYGYTF; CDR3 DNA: TGCGCCAGCAGCCAAGAGAGACAGAACTATGGCTACACCTTC
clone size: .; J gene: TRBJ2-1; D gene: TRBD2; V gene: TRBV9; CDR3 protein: CASSVATITSGGRSSYNEQFF; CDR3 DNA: TGTGCCAGCAGCGTAGCTACCATTACTAGCGGGGGAAGGAGCTCCTACAATGAGCAGTTCTTC
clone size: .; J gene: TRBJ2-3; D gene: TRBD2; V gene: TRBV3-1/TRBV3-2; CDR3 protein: CASSHRLAGAADTQYF; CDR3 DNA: TGTGCCAGCAGCCACCGACTAGCGGGGGCGGCAGATACGCAGTATTTT
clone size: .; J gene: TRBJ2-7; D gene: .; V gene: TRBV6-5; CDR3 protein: CASSPPGLAIYEQYF; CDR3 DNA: TGTGCCAGCTCACCTCCTGGGCTAGCGATCTACGAGCAGTACTTC
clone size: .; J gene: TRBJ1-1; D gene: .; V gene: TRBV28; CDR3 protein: CASSLGGGRKTEAFF; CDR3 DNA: TGTGCCAGCAGTTTGGGGGGGGGCAGGAAAACTGAAGCTTTCTTT
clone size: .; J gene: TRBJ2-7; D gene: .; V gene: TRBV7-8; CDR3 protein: CASKWGDSYEQYF; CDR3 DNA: TGTGCCAGCAAGTGGGGGGACTCCTACGAGCAGTACTTC
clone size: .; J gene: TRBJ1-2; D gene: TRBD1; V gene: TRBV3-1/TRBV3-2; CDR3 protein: CASSQANPRDRGFRRGYTF; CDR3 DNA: TGTGCCAGCAGCCAGGCAAACCCCCGGGACAGGGGTTTTCGTCGTGGCTACACCTTC
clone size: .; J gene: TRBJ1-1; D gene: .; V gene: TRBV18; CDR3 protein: CASSPGTGNTEAFF; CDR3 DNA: TGTGCCAGCTCACCAGGAACAGGGAACACTGAAGCTTTCTTT
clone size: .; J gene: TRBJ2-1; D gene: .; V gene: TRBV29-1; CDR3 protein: CSVGGGVVSYNEQFF; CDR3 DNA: TGCAGCGTTGGAGGGGGGGTAGTCTCCTACAATGAGCAGTTCTTC
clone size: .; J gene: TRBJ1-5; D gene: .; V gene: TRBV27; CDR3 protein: CASRVRNSNQPQHF; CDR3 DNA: TGTGCCAGCAGGGTGAGAAATAGCAATCAGCCCCAGCATTTT
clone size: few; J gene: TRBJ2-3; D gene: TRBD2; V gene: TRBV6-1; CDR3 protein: CASSEGRLAGGPWGLTDTQYF; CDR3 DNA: TGTGCCAGCAGTGAAGGCAGACTAGCGGGAGGGCCCTGGGGTTTGACAGATACGCAGTATTTT
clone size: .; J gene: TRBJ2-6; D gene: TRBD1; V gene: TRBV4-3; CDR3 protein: CASSPVGTGGSGANVLTF; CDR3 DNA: TGCGCCAGCAGCCCTGTAGGGACAGGCGGCTCTGGGGCCAACGTCCTGACTTTC
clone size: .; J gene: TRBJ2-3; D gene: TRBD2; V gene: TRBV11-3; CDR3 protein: CASSLTSGESDTQYF; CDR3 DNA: TGTGCCAGCAGCTTGACTAGCGGGGAGTCAGATACGCAGTATTTT
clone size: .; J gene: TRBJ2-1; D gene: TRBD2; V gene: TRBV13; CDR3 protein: CASSGSERGSFNEQFF; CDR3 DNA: TGTGCCAGCAGCGGGTCGGAGCGGGGATCGTTCAATGAGCAGTTCTTC
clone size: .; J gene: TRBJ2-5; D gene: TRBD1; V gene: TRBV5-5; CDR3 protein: CASSLGDRVWETQYF; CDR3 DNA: TGTGCCAGCAGCTTGGGGGACAGGGTCTGGGAGACCCAGTACTTC
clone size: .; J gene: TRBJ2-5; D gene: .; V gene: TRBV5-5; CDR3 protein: CASSQQQRSRGETQYF; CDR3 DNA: TGTGCCAGCAGCCAACAGCAGAGATCCCGGGGAGAGACCCAGTACTTC
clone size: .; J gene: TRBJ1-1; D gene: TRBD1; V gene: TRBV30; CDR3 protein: CAYTGGVPGTEAFF; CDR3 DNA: TGTGCCTATACAGGGGGCGTCCCGGGCACTGAAGCTTTCTTT
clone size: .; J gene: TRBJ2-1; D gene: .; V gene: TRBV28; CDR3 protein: CASSFSSGVYNEQFF; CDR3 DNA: TGTGCCAGCAGTTTTTCTTCAGGGGTCTACAATGAGCAGTTCTTC
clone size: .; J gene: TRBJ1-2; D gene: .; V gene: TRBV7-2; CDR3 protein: CASSSQGYGYTF; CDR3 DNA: TGTGCCAGCAGCTCCCAGGGGTATGGCTACACCTTC
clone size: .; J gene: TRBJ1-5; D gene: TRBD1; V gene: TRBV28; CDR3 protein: CASSPTTGNQPQHF; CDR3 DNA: TGTGCCAGCAGTCCCACGACAGGGAATCAGCCCCAGCATTTT
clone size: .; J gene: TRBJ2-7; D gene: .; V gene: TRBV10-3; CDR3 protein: CAIGQYYEQYF; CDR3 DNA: TGTGCCATCGGACAGTACTACGAGCAGTACTTC
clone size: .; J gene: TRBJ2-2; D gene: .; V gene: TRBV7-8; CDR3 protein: CASSRGARTGELFF; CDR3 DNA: TGTGCCAGCAGCCGAGGGGCCCGGACCGGGGAGCTGTTTTTT
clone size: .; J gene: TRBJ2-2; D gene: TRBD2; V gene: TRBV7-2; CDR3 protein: CASSLSGSNTGELFF; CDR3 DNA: TGTGCCAGCAGCCTCAGCGGGAGTAACACCGGGGAGCTGTTTTTT